The rows below give T cell receptor beta chains drawn from one sample of a study of blood T cell repertoires in COVID-19. The protocol was immunoSEQ multiplex PCR, while the TCRdb copy is restricted to in-frame clones and leaves out a portion. This table has around 200,000 clones, approximately 85% appearing once. Material: peripheral blood. All receptors come from a woman of 80 years or more with acute or convalescent COVID-19. The CDR3 runs from the conserved cysteine through the conserved F or W. The D gene is left open where the match is weak. Clone size appears in some rows only: once, few, many, or a class for an expanded clone.

clone size	V gene	J gene	D gene	CDR3 DNA	CDR3 protein
-	TRBV6-6	TRBJ2-1	-	TGTGCCAGCAGTCGGGAGAATAACAATGAGCAGTTCTTC	CASSRENNNEQFF
-	TRBV30	TRBJ1-6	TRBD1	TGTGCCTGGTCTCCTTTGCGACAGGGTAATTCACCCCTCCACTTT	CAWSPLRQGNSPLHF
-	TRBV15	TRBJ2-6	-	TGTGCCACCAGCAGAGACGGACAGCGAGGGGCCAACGTCCTGACTTTC	CATSRDGQRGANVLTF
-	TRBV9	TRBJ1-1	-	TGTGCCAGCAGCGTAGCAATCGGGGTGACTGAAGCTTTCTTT	CASSVAIGVTEAFF
-	TRBV19	TRBJ2-6	TRBD1	TGTGCCAGTAGTACAAAGACAGGGGGTAGGACTGGGGCCAACGTCCTGACTTTC	CASSTKTGGRTGANVLTF
few	TRBV14	TRBJ2-2	-	TGTGCCAGCAGCCAAGACCCAGCGTCGGAGCTGTTTTTT	CASSQDPASELFF
-	TRBV7-2	TRBJ1-1	-	TGTGCCAGCAGCTTAGACAGGGTGGGTAGAGCTTTCTTT	CASSLDRVGRAFF
-	TRBV6-2/TRBV6-3	TRBJ1-2	TRBD1	TGTGCCAGCAGTTACGACAGGGCTGGGCGGACCTTC	CASSYDRAGRTF
-	TRBV30	TRBJ1-2	-	TGTGCCTGGAGTGGCAGGGCCGTCGGTGGCTACACCTTC	CAWSGRAVGGYTF
once	TRBV6-5	TRBJ2-7	-	TGTGCCAGCAGTTACGTGGCTAGCGAATTCTACGAGCAGTACTTC	CASSYVASEFYEQYF
-	TRBV28	TRBJ1-2	-	TGTGCCTCAGAGGTGACTAACTATGGCTACACCTTC	CASEVTNYGYTF
-	TRBV15	TRBJ2-4	-	TGTGCCACCAGAAACCTAAGTTTAGCCAAAAACATTCAGTACTTC	CATRNLSLAKNIQYF
-	TRBV9	TRBJ2-1	TRBD2	TGTGCCAGCAGCTACTCATCTCAGGGAGGGAGCTCCTACAATGAGCAGTTCTTC	CASSYSSQGGSSYNEQFF
-	TRBV4-1	TRBJ1-6	-	TGCGCCAGCAGCCAAGGTAATCAGAATTCACCCCTCCACTTT	CASSQGNQNSPLHF
-	TRBV7-8	TRBJ1-1	TRBD1	TGTGCCAGCAGCTCCAAAAGCAGACAGGGGGGTGCTTTCTTT	CASSSKSRQGGAFF
-	TRBV11-2	TRBJ2-7	-	TGTGCCAGCAGCTTAGATTACCCCGGTTACGAGCAGTACTTC	CASSLDYPGYEQYF
-	TRBV6-5	TRBJ1-4	TRBD1	TGTGCCACAAACAGGGGGGAAAAACTGTTTTTT	CATNRGEKLFF
-	TRBV18	TRBJ2-2	-	TGTGCCAGCTCACCAAATCGGCGGCCCGGGGAGCTGTTTTTT	CASSPNRRPGELFF
-	TRBV7-9	TRBJ2-3	TRBD2	TGTGCCAGCAGCTTATTAGGGCGGGAGGCCACAGATACGCAGTATTTT	CASSLLGREATDTQYF
-	TRBV13	TRBJ1-5	-	TGTGCCAGCAGCTTCGGGACATTAGGCCGGCAGCCCCAGCATTTT	CASSFGTLGRQPQHF
once	TRBV27	TRBJ2-5	-	TGTGCCACCAGGACAGCCCAAGAGACCCAGTACTTC	CATRTAQETQYF
-	TRBV6-5	TRBJ2-2	TRBD2	TGTGCCAGCGGTCGGGCTAGCGGGAACACCGGGGAGCTGTTTTTT	CASGRASGNTGELFF
-	TRBV27	TRBJ2-3	TRBD2	TGTGCCAGCAGTTTTTATAGGACTAGCGGGAGTTTCTCCGAGTCCGCGCGAGATACGCAGTATTTT	CASSFYRTSGSFSESARDTQYF
-	TRBV6-5	TRBJ2-1	TRBD2	TGTGCCAGTGTCCCTCTAGCGGGATACTACAATGAGCAGTTCTTC	CASVPLAGYYNEQFF
-	TRBV19	TRBJ2-1	-	TGTGCCAGTAGTACCTCCATCGGGAGCGTCAACGAGCAGTTCTTC	CASSTSIGSVNEQFF
-	TRBV25-1	TRBJ1-2	-	TGTGCCAGCAGTGATGAGGAATGGATGTTGCGAGGCTACACCTTC	CASSDEEWMLRGYTF